These 26 T cell receptor beta chains share one sample of origin, sequenced in a study of CD8 T cells in Susac syndrome. Random hexamers were used to reverse transcribe an amount of 0.5 to 1 ug RNA. TCRdb analysed the immunoSEQ multiplex PCR reads with MiXCR anew, one entry per CDR3 protein. This table has some 200,000 distinct CDR3 sequences, about 95% appearing once. Sample: CD8+ T cells from PBMCs. Receptors were obtained from a human donor with Susac syndrome.

This chain joins TRBV19 and TRBJ2-7, with 10 bases that match TRBD1. Germline lookup yields CDR1 LNHDA and CDR2 SQIVND (reference sequence). V lost 9 bases and J lost 2; bases outside the gene matches: 7. The CDR3 spans 14 residues. The CDR3 DNA follows: TGTGCCAGCGGGCCCGGGACAGGGGCCTACGAGCAGTACTTC. Amino acid sequence: CASGPGTGAYEQYF.

The chain combines TRBV15 with TRBJ2-7, with 11 bases matching TRBD1. The CDR3 length is 14 residues. Germline V gives CDR1 LNHNV, CDR2 YYDKDF (reference sequence). Trimming removed 9 bases from V and 5 bases from J; junction bases left unmatched: 9. The DNA of the CDR3 is TGTGCCACTAAACCGGACAGGGGGCTGGACGAGCAGTACTTC. Translation: CATKPDRGLDEQYF.

A note on this clonotype: This CDR3 fails to terminate in the conserved phenylalanine or tryptophan, so it likely reflects a read error. This chain connects TRBV4-1 to TRBJ1-1, with unresolved D. CDR3 length: 13 amino acids. V gave up 4 bases and J gave up 0 bases, with 6 bases separating them. Germline assignment: CDR1 MGHRA and CDR2 YSYEKL. CDR3 protein: CASSLTLNTEAFL. The CDR3, as DNA: TGCGCCAGCAGCCTTACTTTGAACACTGAAGCTTTCCTT.

This sequence joins TRBV29-1 and TRBJ2-1, with a weak D call TRBD2 (5 bases). V shed 8 bases and J shed 4 bases, with 15 bases lying between them. CDR3 length: 13 amino acids. Germline CDR1 is SQVTM and CDR2 is ANQGSEA. The CDR3 loop reads CSIPTREYNEQFF. The DNA of the CDR3 is TGCAGCATCCCAACCCGGGAATACAATGAGCAGTTCTTC.

The chain carries TRBV13 and TRBJ2-7; D may be TRBD1 (6 bases). Per the germline V gene, CDR1 is PRHDT and CDR2 is FYEKMQ (reference sequence). Trimming pared 5 bases from V and 1 base from J, leaving 21 bases between. This CDR3 region has 17 residues. CDR3 DNA: TGTGCCAGCAGCCCGCCCGTCGGCCCGAGGGGGTCCTACGAGCAGTACTTC. Its protein product is CASSPPVGPRGSYEQYF.

This chain uses TRBV27 with TRBJ1-2; 7 positions match TRBD1. The trim removed 6 bases at V and 5 bases at J, leaving 18 bases unmatched. The germline CDR1 and CDR2 sequences are MNHEY and SMNVEV (reference sequence). This CDR3 has 17 residues. CDR3 coding DNA: TGTGCCAGCAGAAAGGGGAGTCAGACAGGGTGGATATATGGCTACACCTTC. Its translation is CASRKGSQTGWIYGYTF.

The genes are TRBV12-3 or TRBV12-4 and TRBJ2-5; no clear D. The ends were cut back, 3 bases at V and 1 base at J, with 9 bases in the middle. CDR3 length: 14 amino acids. CDR3 protein: CASSFSSLQETQYF. In DNA form, the CDR3 reads TGTGCCAGCAGTTTCTCCTCCCTCCAAGAGACCCAGTACTTC.

This clonotype was counted a single time. The V and J genes are TRBV12-3 or TRBV12-4 and TRBJ2-3, with D perhaps matching TRBD1 or TRBD2 (5 bases each). The CDR3 totals 13 residues. Trimming stripped 5 bases from V and 4 bases from J, with 10 bases between. CDR3 protein: CASSLGVADTQYF. The CDR3 coding sequence is TGTGCCAGCAGTCTGGGGGTAGCAGATACGCAGTATTTT.

This sequence joins TRBV11-2 and TRBJ2-2, with D tentatively TRBD1 or TRBD2 (6 bases each). Trimming took off 1 base at V and 0 bases at J, with 15 bases between the two ends. CDR1 SGHAT and CDR2 FQNNGV come from the germline V gene. The CDR3 spans 18 residues. CDR3 in DNA: TGTGCCAGCAGCTTAGCGGGGGCAGACAACCCGAACACCGGGGAGCTGTTTTTT. Protein product: CASSLAGADNPNTGELFF.

The rearrangement uses TRBV28 and TRBJ2-7; D gene unclear. V shed 3 bases and J shed 3 bases, with 9 bases lying between them. The CDR3 has 13 residues. Germline V CDR1 and CDR2: MDHEN, SYDVKM. The CDR3 bases are TGTGCCAGCAGTTTTGGACCTATCTACGAGCAGTACTTC. This sequence encodes CASSFGPIYEQYF. The entire variable domain, with the rest obtained from reference TRBV28 and TRBJ2-7, is as follows: DVKVTQSSRYLVKRTGEKVFLECVQDMDHENMFWYRQDPGLGLRLIYFSYDVKMKEKGDIPEGYSVSREKKERFSLILESASTNQTSMYLCASSFGPIYEQYFGPGTRLTVT.

The chain is built from TRBV20-1 and TRBJ1-1; no clear D. CDR1 and CDR2 (germline): DFQATT, SNEGSKA (reference sequence). Trimming shortened V by 5 bases and J by 0 bases, and 13 bases separated the two germline ends. This CDR3 has 14 residues. CDR3 amino acids: CSARADFMNTEAFF. CDR3 coding DNA: TGCAGTGCTCGGGCAGACTTTATGAACACTGAAGCTTTCTTT.

This sequence joins TRBV20-1 and TRBJ1-1; 7 bases agree with TRBD1. V trimming: 5 bases; J trimming: 0 bases; junction bases outside the gene matches: 6. The CDR3 runs 14 residues. Germline V gives CDR1 DFQATT, CDR2 SNEGSKA (reference sequence). CDR3 DNA sequence: TGCAGTGCTCCCAGGCAGGGGGTGAACACTGAAGCTTTCTTT. Its protein is CSAPRQGVNTEAFF.

The chain has TRBV9 and TRBJ2-1, with 15 bases that match TRBD2. The germline V gene has CDR1 SGDLS and CDR2 YYNGEE. V shed 0 bases, J shed 8 bases, and the junction held 9 bases outside the gene matches. The CDR3 extends over 18 amino acids. In nucleotides, the CDR3 is TGTGCCAGCAGCGTAGACTTACGGACTAGCGGGAGGGGCGATGAGCAGTTCTTC. It translates to CASSVDLRTSGRGDEQFF.

The genes are TRBV20-1 and TRBJ2-2, with D perhaps matching TRBD1 (6 bases). The CDR3 consists of 15 residues. The V end was cut by 2 bases, the J end by 3 bases, with 13 bases between. The V gene's germline CDR1 is DFQATT and CDR2 SNEGSKA (reference sequence). The CDR3 loop reads CSARPDSRYTGELFF. The CDR3 nucleotides read TGCAGTGCTAGACCGGACAGCCGGTACACCGGGGAGCTGTTTTTT.

The rearrangement uses TRBV6-5 and TRBJ2-5; D may be TRBD1 (6 bases). Germline loops: CDR1 MNHEY, CDR2 SVGAGI. V lost 6 bases and J 3 bases, leaving 11 bases between the germline ends. This CDR3 is built from 13 residues. The CDR3 loop reads CASSPAGEETQYF. Here the CDR3 DNA reads TGTGCCAGCAGCCCCGCAGGGGAAGAGACCCAGTACTTC.

This rearrangement joins TRBV6-5 to TRBJ1-2; D is possibly TRBD1 (6 bases). The CDR3 totals 15 residues. V was trimmed by 0 bases and J by 4 bases, leaving 12 bases between them. The germline CDR1 and CDR2 sequences are MNHEY and SVGAGI. The CDR3 region has the DNA TGTGCCAGCAGTTACTCGGAACAGGGCCTCTATGGCTACACCTTC. This sequence encodes CASSYSEQGLYGYTF.

The chain links TRBV27 to TRBJ2-1, with D possibly being TRBD1 (5 bases). Trimming removed 5 bases at V and 1 base at J, with 12 bases between. Per germline, CDR1 MNHEY and CDR2 SMNVEV (reference sequence). This CDR3 contains 15 residues. In DNA, the CDR3 is TGTGCCAGCAGTCCAGGGCAAAGTTCCTACAATGAGCAGTTCTTC. Residues: CASSPGQSSYNEQFF.

The V and J genes are TRBV19 and TRBJ1-5; D call uncertain. Germline CDR1 LNHDA, CDR2 SQIVND (reference sequence). The CDR3 is 15 amino acids. Trimming cost V 5 bases and J 5 bases, with 16 bases left between them. The CDR3 DNA reads TGTGCCAGTAGTCCCAACCCCGTCATAGATCAGCCCCAGCATTTT. Its protein is CASSPNPVIDQPQHF.

The chain recombines TRBV3-1 with TRBJ2-7; 7 nucleotides agree with TRBD2. V lost 0 bases, J lost 0 bases, and 2 bases stayed unmatched. This CDR3 spans 15 amino acids. CDR1 is LGHDT, CDR2 YNNKEL, per germline (reference sequence). CDR3 region: CASSQEPGGSYEQYF. The CDR3 region has the DNA TGTGCCAGCAGCCAAGAGCCGGGGGGCTCCTACGAGCAGTACTTC.

In this sample, this clonotype turned up once. The gene calls are TRBV6-5 and TRBJ1-6; D call uncertain. The CDR3 is 17 amino acids. V was clipped by 2 bases and J by 0 bases, with 11 bases between them. From germline, CDR1 is MNHEY and CDR2 SVGAGI. The CDR3 nucleotides are TGTGCCAGCAGTTACAAGACGGAGAGCTCCTATAATTCACCCCTCCACTTT. Protein sequence: CASSYKTESSYNSPLHF.

The rearrangement links TRBV28 to TRBJ2-6, with 7 bases aligning to TRBD1. The CDR3 contains 17 residues. V was pared by 4 bases and J by 0 bases, with 6 bases of the junction left unmatched. Per the germline V gene, CDR1 is MDHEN and CDR2 is SYDVKM. The CDR3 protein is CASSSDREYSGANVLTF. The CDR3 DNA follows: TGTGCCAGCAGTTCCGACAGGGAGTACTCTGGGGCCAACGTCCTGACTTTC.

This rearrangement joins TRBV4-1 to TRBJ2-5, with TRBD2 matching over 7 bases. This CDR3 contains 15 residues. CDR1 and CDR2 from the germline V gene are MGHRA and YSYEKL. V was pared by 0 bases and J by 5 bases, with 6 bases of the junction left unmatched. The CDR3 spells CASSQEGGVWETQYF. In DNA, the CDR3 is TGCGCCAGCAGCCAAGAGGGGGGGGTCTGGGAGACCCAGTACTTC.

The chain links TRBV6-5 to TRBJ1-5; no reliable D call. There are 14 residues in the CDR3. V lost 5 bases and J lost 7, with 15 bases in between. Germline-derived CDR1 and CDR2 are MNHEY and SVGAGI. The CDR3 nucleotides are TGTGCCAGCAGTGCCCTCACTACCGAGCAGCCCCAGCATTTT. Translation gives CASSALTTEQPQHF.

The chain is built from TRBV20-1 and TRBJ1-5; possible D gene TRBD1, 6 bases. Germline CDR1 and CDR2: DFQATT and SNEGSKA (reference sequence). Trimming removed 7 bases from V and 8 bases from J, with 21 bases in between. This CDR3 is 14 amino acids long. In DNA form, the CDR3 reads TGCAGTGTGTCTCGGGGGGCCGGGGGAAAGCCCCAGCATTTT. This codes for CSVSRGAGGKPQHF.

This chain connects TRBV30 to TRBJ1-1; D is unresolved. The CDR3 is 11 amino acids. V was shortened by 3 bases and J by 2 bases, with 4 bases between the two germline ends. Germline CDR1 reads GTSNPN; CDR2 reads SVGIG (reference sequence). This CDR3 is CAWSRNTEAFF. The CDR3 region has the DNA TGTGCCTGGAGCCGAAACACTGAAGCTTTCTTT.

The chain joins TRBV7-3 to TRBJ1-1; possibly TRBD1 for D (5 bases). V was shortened by 1 base and J by 3 bases, with 9 bases between the two germline ends. The germline gives CDR1 SGHTA, CDR2 FQGTGA. CDR3 size: 14 residues. CDR3 sequence: CASSLSQGDTEAFF. CDR3 nucleotide sequence: TGTGCCAGCAGCTTAAGTCAGGGTGACACTGAAGCTTTCTTT.